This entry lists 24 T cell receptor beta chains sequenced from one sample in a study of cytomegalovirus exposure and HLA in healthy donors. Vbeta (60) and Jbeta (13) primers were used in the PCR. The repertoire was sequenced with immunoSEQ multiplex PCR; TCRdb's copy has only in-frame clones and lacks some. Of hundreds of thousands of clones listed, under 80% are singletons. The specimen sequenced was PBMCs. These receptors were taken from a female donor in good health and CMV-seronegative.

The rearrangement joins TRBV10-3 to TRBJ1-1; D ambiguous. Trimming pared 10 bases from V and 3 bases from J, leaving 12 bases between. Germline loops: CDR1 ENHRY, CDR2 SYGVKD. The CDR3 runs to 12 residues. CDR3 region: CATKLADTEAFF. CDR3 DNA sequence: TGTGCCACCAAACTGGCGGACACTGAAGCTTTCTTT.

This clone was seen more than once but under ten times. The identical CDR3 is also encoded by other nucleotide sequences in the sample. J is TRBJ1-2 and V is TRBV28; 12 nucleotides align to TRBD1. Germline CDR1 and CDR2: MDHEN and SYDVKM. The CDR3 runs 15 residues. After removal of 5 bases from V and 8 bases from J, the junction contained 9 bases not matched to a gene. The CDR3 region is CASSSSGTGGEGYTF. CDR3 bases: TGTGCCAGCAGTAGCTCCGGGACAGGGGGCGAGGGCTACACCTTC.

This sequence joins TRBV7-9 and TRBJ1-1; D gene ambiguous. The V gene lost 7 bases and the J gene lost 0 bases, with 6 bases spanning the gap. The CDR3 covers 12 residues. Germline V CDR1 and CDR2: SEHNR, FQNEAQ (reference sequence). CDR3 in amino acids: CASIRMNTEAFF. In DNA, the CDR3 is TGTGCCAGCATCAGGATGAACACTGAAGCTTTCTTT.

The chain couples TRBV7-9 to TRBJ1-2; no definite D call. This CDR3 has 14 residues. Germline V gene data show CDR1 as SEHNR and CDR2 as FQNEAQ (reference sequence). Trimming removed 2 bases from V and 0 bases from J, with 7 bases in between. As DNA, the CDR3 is TGTGCCAGCAGCTTATCCGCGTCTAACTATGGCTACACCTTC. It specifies CASSLSASNYGYTF.

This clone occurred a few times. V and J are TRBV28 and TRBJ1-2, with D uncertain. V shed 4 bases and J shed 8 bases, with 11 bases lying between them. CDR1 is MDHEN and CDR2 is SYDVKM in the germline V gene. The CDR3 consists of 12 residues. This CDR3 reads CASSSQRAGYTF. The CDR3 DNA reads TGTGCCAGCAGTTCCCAAAGAGCAGGCTACACCTTC.

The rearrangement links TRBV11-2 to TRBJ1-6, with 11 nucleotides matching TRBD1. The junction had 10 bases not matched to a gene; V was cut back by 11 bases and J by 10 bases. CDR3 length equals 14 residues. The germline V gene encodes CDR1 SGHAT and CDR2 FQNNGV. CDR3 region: CACKVGQGDSPLHF. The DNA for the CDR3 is TGTGCCTGCAAGGTGGGACAGGGGGACTCACCCCTCCACTTT.

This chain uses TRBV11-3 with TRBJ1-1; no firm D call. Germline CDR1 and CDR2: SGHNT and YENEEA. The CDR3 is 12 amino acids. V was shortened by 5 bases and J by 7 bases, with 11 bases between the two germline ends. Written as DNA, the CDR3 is TGTGCCAGCAGCCGCACACAGCTTGAAGCTTTCTTT. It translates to CASSRTQLEAFF.

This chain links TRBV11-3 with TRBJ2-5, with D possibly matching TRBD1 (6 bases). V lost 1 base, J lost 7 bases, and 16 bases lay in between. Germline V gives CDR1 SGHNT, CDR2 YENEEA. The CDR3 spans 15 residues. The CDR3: CASSLGPDRRGTQYF. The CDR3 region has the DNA TGTGCCAGCAGCTTAGGGCCAGACAGGCGAGGGACCCAGTACTTC.

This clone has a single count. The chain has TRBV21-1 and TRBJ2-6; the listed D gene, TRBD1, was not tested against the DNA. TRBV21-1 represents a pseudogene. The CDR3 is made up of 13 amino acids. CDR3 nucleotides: TGTGCCACCGACAGCTCTGGGGCCAACGTCCTGACTTTC. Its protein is CATDSSGANVLTF.

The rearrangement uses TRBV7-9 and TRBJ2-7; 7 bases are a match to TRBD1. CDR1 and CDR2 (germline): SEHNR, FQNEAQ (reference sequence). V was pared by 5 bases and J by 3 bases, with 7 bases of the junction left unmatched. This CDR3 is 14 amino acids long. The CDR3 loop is CASSGRQGVYEQYF. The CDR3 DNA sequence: TGTGCCAGCAGCGGGCGACAGGGCGTCTACGAGCAGTACTTC.

CDR3 nucleotide sequence: TGTGCCAGCAGCAACCTGGACAGAGACTACGAGCAGTACTTC. It is translated as CASSNLDRDYEQYF. The V gene is TRBV7-6, the J gene TRBJ2-7; TRBD1 might be the D (6 bases). The V and J ends lost 5 bases and 3 bases respectively, with 14 bases between them. CDR1 is SGHVS and CDR2 is FNYEAQ in the germline V gene. The CDR3 contains 14 residues.

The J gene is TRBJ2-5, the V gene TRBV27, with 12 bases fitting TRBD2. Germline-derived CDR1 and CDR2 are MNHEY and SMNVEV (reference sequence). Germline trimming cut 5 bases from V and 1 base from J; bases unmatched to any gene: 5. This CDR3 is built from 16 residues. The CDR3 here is CASSKGLAGPQETQYF. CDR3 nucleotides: TGTGCCAGCAGTAAAGGACTAGCGGGACCCCAAGAGACCCAGTACTTC.

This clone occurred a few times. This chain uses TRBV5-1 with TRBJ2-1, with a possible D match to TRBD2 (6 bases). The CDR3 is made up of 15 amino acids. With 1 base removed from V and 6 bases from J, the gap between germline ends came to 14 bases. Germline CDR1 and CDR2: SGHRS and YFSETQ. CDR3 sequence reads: CASSLPAGQVNEQFF. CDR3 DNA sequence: TGCGCCAGCAGCTTGCCAGCGGGCCAAGTCAATGAGCAGTTCTTC. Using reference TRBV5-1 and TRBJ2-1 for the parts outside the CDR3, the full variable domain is KAGVTQTPRYLIKTRGQQVTLSCSPISGHRSVSWYQQTPGQGLQFLFEYFSETQRNKGNFPGRFSGRQFSNSRSEMNVSTLELGDSALYLCASSLPAGQVNEQFFGPGTRLTVL.

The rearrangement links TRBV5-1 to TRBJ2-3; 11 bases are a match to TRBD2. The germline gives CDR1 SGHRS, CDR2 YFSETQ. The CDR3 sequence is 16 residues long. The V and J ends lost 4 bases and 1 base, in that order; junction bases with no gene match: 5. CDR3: CASSVGTSGRTDTQYF. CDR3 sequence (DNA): TGCGCCAGCAGCGTCGGGACTAGCGGACGCACAGATACGCAGTATTTT. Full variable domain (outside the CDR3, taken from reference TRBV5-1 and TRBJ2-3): KAGVTQTPRYLIKTRGQQVTLSCSPISGHRSVSWYQQTPGQGLQFLFEYFSETQRNKGNFPGRFSGRQFSNSRSEMNVSTLELGDSALYLCASSVGTSGRTDTQYFGPGTRLTVL.

The CDR3 DNA reads as TGTGCCAGCAGTAGGGGACATTCGAACACCGGGGAGCTGTTTTTT. Amino acid sequence: CASSRGHSNTGELFF. The chain joins TRBV6-5 to TRBJ2-2; weak D call: TRBD1 (6 bases). CDR3 length: 15 amino acids. The V gene lost 5 bases and the J gene lost 0 bases, with 10 bases spanning the gap. Looked up from germline, CDR1 is MNHEY and CDR2 is SVGAGI.

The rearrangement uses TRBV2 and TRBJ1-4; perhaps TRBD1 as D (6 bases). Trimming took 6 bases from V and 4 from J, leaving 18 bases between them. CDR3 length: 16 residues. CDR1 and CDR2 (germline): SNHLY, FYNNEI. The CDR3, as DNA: TGTGCCAGCAGCGGAGGCACAGGGTACTTTAATGAAAAACTGTTTTTT. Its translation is CASSGGTGYFNEKLFF.

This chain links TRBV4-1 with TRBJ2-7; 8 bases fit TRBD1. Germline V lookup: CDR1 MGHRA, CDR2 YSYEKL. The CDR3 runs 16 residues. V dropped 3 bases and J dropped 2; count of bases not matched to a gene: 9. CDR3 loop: CASSHPIRDRTYEQYF. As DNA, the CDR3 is TGCGCCAGCAGCCACCCCATCCGGGACAGGACCTACGAGCAGTACTTC.

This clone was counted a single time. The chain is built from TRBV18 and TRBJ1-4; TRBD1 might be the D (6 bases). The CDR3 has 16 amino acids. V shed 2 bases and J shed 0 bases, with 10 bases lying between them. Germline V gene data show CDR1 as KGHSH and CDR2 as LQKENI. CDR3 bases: TGTGCCAGCTCACCAGCCGCAGGGGCAACTAATGAAAAACTGTTTTTT. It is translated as CASSPAAGATNEKLFF.

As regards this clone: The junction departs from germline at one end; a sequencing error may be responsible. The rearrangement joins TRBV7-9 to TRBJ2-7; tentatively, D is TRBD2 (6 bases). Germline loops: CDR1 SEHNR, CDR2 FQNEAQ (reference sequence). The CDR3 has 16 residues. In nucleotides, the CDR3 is TGTTCCAGCAGCCCAGCGGTGGTAGCGGTCACCTACGAGCAGTACTTC. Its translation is CSSSPAVVAVTYEQYF.

CDR3 sequence: CASSGLAGERGNTGELFF. DNA of the CDR3: TGCGCCAGCAGTGGGCTAGCGGGAGAAAGGGGGAACACCGGGGAGCTGTTTTTT. This chain links TRBV10-2 with TRBJ2-2; 10 bases align to TRBD2. Unmatched junction bases numbered 9, after V lost 4 bases and J lost 1 base. CDR3 length equals 18 residues. Germline V gene lookup returns CDR1 WSHSY and CDR2 SAAADI.

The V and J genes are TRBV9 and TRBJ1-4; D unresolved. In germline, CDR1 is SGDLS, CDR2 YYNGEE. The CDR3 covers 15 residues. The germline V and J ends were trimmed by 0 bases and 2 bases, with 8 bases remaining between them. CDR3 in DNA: TGTGCCAGCAGCGTAGCTCCGGGGACTAATGAAAAACTGTTTTTT. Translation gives CASSVAPGTNEKLFF. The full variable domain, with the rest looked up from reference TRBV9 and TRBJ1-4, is DSGVTQTPKHLITATGQRVTLRCSPRSGDLSVYWYQQSLDQGLQFLIQYYNGEERAKGNILERFSAQQFPDLHSELNLSSLELGDSALYFCASSVAPGTNEKLFFGSGTQLSVL.

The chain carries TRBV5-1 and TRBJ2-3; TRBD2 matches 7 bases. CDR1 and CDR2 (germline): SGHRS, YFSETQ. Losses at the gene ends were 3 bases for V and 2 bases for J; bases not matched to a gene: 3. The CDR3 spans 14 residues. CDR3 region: CASSYGRPTDTQYF. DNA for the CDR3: TGCGCCAGCAGCTACGGGAGGCCCACAGATACGCAGTATTTT.

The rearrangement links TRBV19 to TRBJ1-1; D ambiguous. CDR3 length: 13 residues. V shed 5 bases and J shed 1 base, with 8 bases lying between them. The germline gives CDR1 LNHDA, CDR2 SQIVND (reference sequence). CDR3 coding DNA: TGTGCCAGTAGTTCTACAGCGAACACTGAAGCTTTCTTT. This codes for CASSSTANTEAFF.

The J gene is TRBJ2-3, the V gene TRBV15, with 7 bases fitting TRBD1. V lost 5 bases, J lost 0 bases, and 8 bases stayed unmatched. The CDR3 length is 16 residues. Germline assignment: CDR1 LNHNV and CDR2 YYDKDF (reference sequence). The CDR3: CATSSRTGTSTDTQYF. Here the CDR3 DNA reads TGTGCCACCAGCTCACGGACAGGCACTAGCACAGATACGCAGTATTTT.